This T cell receptor beta chain was found in a study of T cell changes during pregnancy in multiple sclerosis. Method: immunoSEQ multiplex PCR; TCRdb's copy keeps in-frame clones and lacks some. The table lists around 40,000 clones, roughly nine tenths of them singletons. Germline CDR1 is GTSNPN and CDR2 is SVGIG (reference sequence). This CDR3 spans 12 amino acids. The V end lost 8 bases, the J end lost 3 bases, and 14 bases lay between the germline ends. Sample: CD4+ T cells from peripheral blood mononuclear cells, taken in the third trimester of pregnancy. This clonotype was obtained from a female donor in good health, enrolled as a control in a pregnancy study. The rearrangement links TRBV30 to TRBJ2-7; perhaps TRBD1 as D (6 bases). CDR3 nucleotide sequence: TGTGCCACGAACCAGGGACACTACGAGCAGTACTTC. This sequence encodes CATNQGHYEQYF.